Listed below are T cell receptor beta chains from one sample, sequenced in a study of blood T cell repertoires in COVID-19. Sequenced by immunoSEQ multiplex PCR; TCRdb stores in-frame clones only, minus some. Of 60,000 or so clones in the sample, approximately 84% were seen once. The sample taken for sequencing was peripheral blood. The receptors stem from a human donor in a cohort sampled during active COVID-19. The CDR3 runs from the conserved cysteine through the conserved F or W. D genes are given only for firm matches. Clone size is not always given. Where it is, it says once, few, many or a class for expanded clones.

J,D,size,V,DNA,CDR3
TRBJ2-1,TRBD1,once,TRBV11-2,TGTGCCAGCAGCTTAGAGGGGACAGGGTACAATGAGCAGTTCTTC,CASSLEGTGYNEQFF
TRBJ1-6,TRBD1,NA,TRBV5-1,TGCGCCAGCAGCGCCGGACAGGCGAATTCACCCCTCCACTTT,CASSAGQANSPLHF
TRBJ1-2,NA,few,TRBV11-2,TGTGCCAGCAGCTTAGATATTTTCGATGGCACAGACTATGGCTACACCTTC,CASSLDIFDGTDYGYTF
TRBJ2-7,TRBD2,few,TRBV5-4,TGTGCCAGCAGCTTGGGCCTAGCGGGGAGAACCTACGAGCAGTACTTC,CASSLGLAGRTYEQYF
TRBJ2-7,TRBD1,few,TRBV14,TGTGCCAGCAGCCAAGTAGGGGGACAGAACTACGAGCAGTACTTC,CASSQVGGQNYEQYF
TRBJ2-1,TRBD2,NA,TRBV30,TGTGCCTGGAGTGTAAGTACTAGCGGGAGAGGGCAGTTCTTC,CAWSVSTSGRGQFF
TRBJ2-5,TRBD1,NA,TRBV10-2,TGCGCCACCTTGCAGGGGGTGGGGGAGACCCAGTACTTC,CATLQGVGETQYF
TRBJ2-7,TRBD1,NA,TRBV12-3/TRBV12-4,TGTGCCAGCAGCCGGGACAGCAGCGAGCAGTACTTC,CASSRDSSEQYF
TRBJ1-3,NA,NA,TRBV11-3,TGTGCCAGCAGCTACCCCGGGGAGCCTGGAAACACCATATATTTT,CASSYPGEPGNTIYF
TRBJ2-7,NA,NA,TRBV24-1,TGTGCCACCTCGCGATCAGGGTCCTACGAGCAGTACTTC,CATSRSGSYEQYF
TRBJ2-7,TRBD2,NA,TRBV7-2,TGTGCCAGCAGCTTAGAACTAGCGGGACACTACGAGCAGTACTTC,CASSLELAGHYEQYF
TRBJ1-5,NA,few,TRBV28,TGTGCCAGCAGTAGTCAAGGGGGGGACAATCAGCCCCAGCATTTT,CASSSQGGDNQPQHF
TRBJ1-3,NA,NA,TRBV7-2,TGTGCCAGCAGCTTAACCCGTTCACTGTCTGGAAACACCATATATTTT,CASSLTRSLSGNTIYF
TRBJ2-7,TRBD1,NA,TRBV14,TGTGCCAGCAGCCAACTGGGGACAGGGGTTCTTTACGAGCAGTACTTC,CASSQLGTGVLYEQYF
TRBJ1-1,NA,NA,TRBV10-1,TGCGCCAGCAGTGATGTACAGGAGAACACTGAAGCTTTCTTT,CASSDVQENTEAFF
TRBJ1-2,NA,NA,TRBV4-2,TGTGCCAGCAGCCAAGAGTTGGGAGGATCTGGCTACACCTTC,CASSQELGGSGYTF
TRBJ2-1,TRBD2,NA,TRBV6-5,TGTGCCAGCACTTCGGGAGGGCCTTATGAGCAGTTCTTC,CASTSGGPYEQFF
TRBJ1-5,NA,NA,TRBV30,TGTGCCTGGAGCAGGGTTTCGGGGGATCAGCCCCAGCATTTT,CAWSRVSGDQPQHF
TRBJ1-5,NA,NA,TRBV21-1,TGTGCCAGCAGCAACAAGGGGGGGATTAGCAATCAGCCCCAGCATTTT,CASSNKGGISNQPQHF
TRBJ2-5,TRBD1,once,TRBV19,TGTGCCAGTCGTCGGACAGGACGTCAAGAGACCCAGTACTTC,CASRRTGRQETQYF
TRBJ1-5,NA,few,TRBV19,TGTGCCAGTAGTATAGATCCCGATCAGCCCCAGCATTTT,CASSIDPDQPQHF
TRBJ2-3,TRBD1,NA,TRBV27,TGTGCCAGCAGTTTCGGGACAGGGGGATCAGATACGCAGTATTTT,CASSFGTGGSDTQYF
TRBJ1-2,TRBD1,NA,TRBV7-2,TGTGCCAGCAGCGCAGGGGGCGGCTATGGCTACACCTTC,CASSAGGGYGYTF
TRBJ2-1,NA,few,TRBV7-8,TGTGCCAGCGGTCAGGGACACGCCAACAATGAGCAGTTCTTC,CASGQGHANNEQFF
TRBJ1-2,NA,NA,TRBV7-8,TGTGCCAGCAGCCCCTATTTAGATGGCTACACCTTC,CASSPYLDGYTF
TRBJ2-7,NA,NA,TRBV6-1,TGTGCCAGCAGTGAAATTGGCCTCTCCTACGAGCAGTACTTC,CASSEIGLSYEQYF